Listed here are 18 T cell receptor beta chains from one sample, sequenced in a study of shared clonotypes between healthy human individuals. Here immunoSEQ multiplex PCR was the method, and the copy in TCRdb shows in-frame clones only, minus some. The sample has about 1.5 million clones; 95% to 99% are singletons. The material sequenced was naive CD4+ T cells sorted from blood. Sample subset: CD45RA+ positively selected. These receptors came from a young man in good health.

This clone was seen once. CDR3 bases: TGCGCCAGCAGCTTGACCCCTTCGGGCGGGAGATATACCGGGGAGCTGTTTTTT. Protein product: CASSLTPSGGRYTGELFF. The chain joins TRBV5-1 to TRBJ2-2, with TRBD2 identical over 7 bases. Per germline, CDR1 SGHRS and CDR2 YFSETQ. V lost 1 base and J lost 5; bases outside the gene matches: 14. The CDR3 has 18 amino acids.

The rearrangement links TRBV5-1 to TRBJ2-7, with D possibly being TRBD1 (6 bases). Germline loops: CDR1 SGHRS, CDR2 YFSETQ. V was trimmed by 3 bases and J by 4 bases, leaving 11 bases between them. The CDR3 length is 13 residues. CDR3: CASSWTDHYEQYF. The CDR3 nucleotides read TGCGCCAGCAGCTGGACAGACCATTACGAGCAGTACTTC.

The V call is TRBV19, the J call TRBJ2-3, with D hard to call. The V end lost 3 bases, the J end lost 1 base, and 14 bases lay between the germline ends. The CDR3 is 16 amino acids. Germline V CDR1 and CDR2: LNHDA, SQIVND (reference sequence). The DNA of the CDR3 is TGTGCCAGTAGTATCTCCCCCGGGTTGGGCACAGATACGCAGTATTTT. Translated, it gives CASSISPGLGTDTQYF.

The CDR3 coding sequence is TGTGCCAGCAGCCTCGGACAGGGGGCGCGTGAGCAGTTCTTC. This codes for CASSLGQGAREQFF. The chain couples TRBV5-4 to TRBJ2-1; 11 bases fit TRBD1. CDR1 is SGHNT, CDR2 YYREEE, per germline (reference sequence). This CDR3 comprises 14 residues. V dropped 4 bases and J dropped 9; count of bases not matched to a gene: 6.

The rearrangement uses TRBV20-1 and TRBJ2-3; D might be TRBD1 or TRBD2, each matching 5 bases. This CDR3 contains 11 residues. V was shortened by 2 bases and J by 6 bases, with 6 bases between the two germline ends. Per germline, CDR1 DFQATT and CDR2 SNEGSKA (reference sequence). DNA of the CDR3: TGCAGTGCTAGATGGGGGGATACGCAGTATTTT. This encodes CSARWGDTQYF.

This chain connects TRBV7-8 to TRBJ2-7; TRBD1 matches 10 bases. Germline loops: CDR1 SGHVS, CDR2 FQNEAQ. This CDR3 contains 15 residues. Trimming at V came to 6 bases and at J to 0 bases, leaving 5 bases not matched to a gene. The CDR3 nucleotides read TGTGCCAGCAGTTCCGGGACAGGGGTCTCCTACGAGCAGTACTTC. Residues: CASSSGTGVSYEQYF.

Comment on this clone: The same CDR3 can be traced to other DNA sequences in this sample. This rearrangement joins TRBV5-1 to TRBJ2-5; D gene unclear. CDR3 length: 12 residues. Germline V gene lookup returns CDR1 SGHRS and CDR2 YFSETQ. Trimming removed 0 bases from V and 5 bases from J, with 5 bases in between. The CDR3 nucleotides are TGCGCCAGCAGCTTGGGGCTGGAGACCCAGTACTTC. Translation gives CASSLGLETQYF. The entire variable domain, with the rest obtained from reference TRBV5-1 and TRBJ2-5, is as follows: KAGVTQTPRYLIKTRGQQVTLSCSPISGHRSVSWYQQTPGQGLQFLFEYFSETQRNKGNFPGRFSGRQFSNSRSEMNVSTLELGDSALYLCASSLGLETQYFGPGTRLLVL.

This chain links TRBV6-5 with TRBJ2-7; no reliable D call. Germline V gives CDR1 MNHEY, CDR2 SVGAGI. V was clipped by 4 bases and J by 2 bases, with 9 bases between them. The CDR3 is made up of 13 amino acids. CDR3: CASSSGSTYEQYF. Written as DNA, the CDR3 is TGTGCCAGCAGTTCGGGTTCAACCTACGAGCAGTACTTC.

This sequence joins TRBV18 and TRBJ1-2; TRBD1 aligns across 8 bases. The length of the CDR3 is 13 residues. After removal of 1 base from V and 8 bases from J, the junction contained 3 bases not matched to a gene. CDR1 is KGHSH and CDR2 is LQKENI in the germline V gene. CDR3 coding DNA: TGTGCCAGCTCACCACAAGGACAGGGAGGCTACACCTTC. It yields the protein CASSPQGQGGYTF.

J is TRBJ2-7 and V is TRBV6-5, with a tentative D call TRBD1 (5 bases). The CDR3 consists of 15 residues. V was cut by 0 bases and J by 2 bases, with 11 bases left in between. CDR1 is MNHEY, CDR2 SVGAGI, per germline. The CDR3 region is CASSYSGDPTYEQYF. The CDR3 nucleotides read TGTGCCAGCAGTTACTCAGGGGATCCCACCTACGAGCAGTACTTC.

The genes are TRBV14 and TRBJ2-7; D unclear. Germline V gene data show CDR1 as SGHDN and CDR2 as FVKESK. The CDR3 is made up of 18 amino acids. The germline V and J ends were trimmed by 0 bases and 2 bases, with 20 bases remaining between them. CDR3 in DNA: TGTGCCAGCAGCCAAGACTTTATAACGGTGAGAATTCCCTACGAGCAGTACTTC. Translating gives CASSQDFITVRIPYEQYF.

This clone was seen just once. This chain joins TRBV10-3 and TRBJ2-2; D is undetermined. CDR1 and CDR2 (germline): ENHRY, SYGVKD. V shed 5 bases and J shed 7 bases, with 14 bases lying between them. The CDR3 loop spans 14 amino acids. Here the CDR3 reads CAISPNALGGELFF. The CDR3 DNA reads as TGTGCCATCAGTCCTAACGCCCTTGGCGGGGAGCTGTTTTTT.

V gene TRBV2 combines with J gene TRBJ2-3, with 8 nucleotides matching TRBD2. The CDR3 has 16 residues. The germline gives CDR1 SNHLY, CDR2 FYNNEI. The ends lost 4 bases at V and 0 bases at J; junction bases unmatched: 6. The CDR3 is CASSVYSGVSTDTQYF. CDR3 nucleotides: TGTGCCAGCAGTGTCTATAGCGGGGTCAGCACAGATACGCAGTATTTT.

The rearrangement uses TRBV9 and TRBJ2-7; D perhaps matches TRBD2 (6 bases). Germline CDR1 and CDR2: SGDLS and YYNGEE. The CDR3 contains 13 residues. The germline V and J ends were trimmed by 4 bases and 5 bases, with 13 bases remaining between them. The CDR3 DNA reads TGTGCCAGCAGCCTACGACTAGTAGACGAGCAGTACTTC. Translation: CASSLRLVDEQYF.

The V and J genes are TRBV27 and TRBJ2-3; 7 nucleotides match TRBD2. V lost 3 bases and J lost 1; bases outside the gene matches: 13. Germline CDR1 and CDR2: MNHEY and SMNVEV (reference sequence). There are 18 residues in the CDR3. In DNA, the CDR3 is TGTGCCAGCAGTTTTACCCCTCAAGCGGGAAACCGCACAGATACGCAGTATTTT. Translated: CASSFTPQAGNRTDTQYF.

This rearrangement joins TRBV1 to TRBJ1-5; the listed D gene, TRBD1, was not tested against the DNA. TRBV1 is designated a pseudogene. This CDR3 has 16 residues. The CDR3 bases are TGCACCAGCGTCGACAGGGAAGAATATAGCAATCAGCCCCAGCATTTT. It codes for CTSVDREEYSNQPQHF.

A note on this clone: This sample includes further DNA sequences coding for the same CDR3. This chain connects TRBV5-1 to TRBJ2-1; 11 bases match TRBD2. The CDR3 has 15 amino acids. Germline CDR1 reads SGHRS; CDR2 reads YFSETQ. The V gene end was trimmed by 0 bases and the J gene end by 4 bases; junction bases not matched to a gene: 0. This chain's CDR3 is CASSLASGRYNEQFF. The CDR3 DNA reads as TGCGCCAGCAGCTTGGCTAGCGGGAGGTACAATGAGCAGTTCTTC.

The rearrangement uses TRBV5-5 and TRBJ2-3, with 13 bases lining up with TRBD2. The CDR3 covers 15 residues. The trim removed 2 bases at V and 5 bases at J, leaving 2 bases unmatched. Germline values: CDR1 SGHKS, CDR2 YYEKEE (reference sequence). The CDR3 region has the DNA TGTGCCAGCAGCTTCGGACTAGCGGGGGTAGATACGCAGTATTTT. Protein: CASSFGLAGVDTQYF.